Sequencing of this T cell receptor beta chain was carried out in a study of CD4 T cells in relation to SARS-CoV-2 and coronaviruses. Study-wide background: Controls used an HIV-1 Nef peptide pool or no peptide. The HLA restriction of the shared crossreactive spike epitopes was mapped.

Assay: immunoSEQ multiplex PCR; the TCRdb copy retains only in-frame clones and omits some. This sample has around 25,000 clones, with around 70% found just once. A remark on this clone: The target antigen is unknown.

Unexposed donor CD4+ T cells date from about 2011-2018, before the COVID-19 pandemic. After more than eight days of culture, CD4+ T cells were isolated. The TCR originated in a human donor in good health. Material: CD4+ T cells from PBMCs, cultured in vitro.

CDR3 loop: CASSLQGAGTGELFF. Here the CDR3 DNA reads TGTGCCAGCAGTTTACAGGGGGCTGGCACCGGGGAGCTGTTTTTT. This chain links TRBV28 with TRBJ2-2; 8 bases agree with TRBD1. The ends lost 2 bases at V and 4 bases at J; junction bases unmatched: 3. The V gene's germline CDR1 is MDHEN and CDR2 SYDVKM. This CDR3 comprises 15 residues.